This T cell receptor beta chain came from a study of PD-L1 blockade in urothelial cancer. Regarding time point: pretreatment peripheral blood. Germline CDR1 reads SGHNT; CDR2 reads YYREEE (reference sequence). V lost 4 bases, J lost 4 bases, and 5 bases stayed unmatched. The CDR3 is made up of 15 amino acids. Data came from immunoSEQ multiplex PCR; TCRdb stores just in-frame clones and leaves some out. The repertoire consists of about 86,000 clones, with roughly 84% occurring once and the leading ten covering under 15%. This clonotype was obtained from a man aged 55 to 70 with urothelial cancer. Material: PBMCs, obtained around atezolizumab (anti-PD-L1) treatment. The gene calls are TRBV5-4 and TRBJ2-1; the match to TRBD1 covers 10 bases. The CDR3 reads CASSTDRGGYNEQFF. The CDR3 nucleotides are TGTGCCAGCAGCACGGACAGGGGGGGTTACAATGAGCAGTTCTTC.